This TCR beta chain was captured in a study of human T cells and chemical hapten exposure. Study overall: Patches with 0.01% DPC went on the upper back, and the tests were read at 6 days.

The CDR3 is made up of 15 amino acids. The junction had 11 bases not matched to a gene; V was cut back by 7 bases and J by 5 bases. From germline, CDR1 is MDHEN and CDR2 SYDVKM. Unique molecular identifiers were attached to individual cDNA molecules during library preparation. MiXCR, applied by TCRdb to the RACE reads, yields one record per CDR3 protein. The table has around 33,000 distinct CDR3 sequences, around 10% seen once. Time point reported: pre-sensitization, week 0. Sample treatment: therapeutic diphenylcyclopropenone sensitization with weekly scalp DPC. Researchers extracted total RNA from unfractionated whole blood. This clonotype was found a few times.

The source is a woman aged 40 to 50 with alopecia areata. Some clones in this sample may be carry-over from other donors' samples. The chain combines TRBV28 with TRBJ2-5; 9 bases fit TRBD1. Sequencing was performed on whole blood, taken in connection with sensitization to the hapten diphenylcyclopropenone (DPC). Here the CDR3 DNA reads TGTGCCAGCACCTTCCCGACAGGGGGTTTGGAGACCCAGTACTTC. It is translated as CASTFPTGGLETQYF.